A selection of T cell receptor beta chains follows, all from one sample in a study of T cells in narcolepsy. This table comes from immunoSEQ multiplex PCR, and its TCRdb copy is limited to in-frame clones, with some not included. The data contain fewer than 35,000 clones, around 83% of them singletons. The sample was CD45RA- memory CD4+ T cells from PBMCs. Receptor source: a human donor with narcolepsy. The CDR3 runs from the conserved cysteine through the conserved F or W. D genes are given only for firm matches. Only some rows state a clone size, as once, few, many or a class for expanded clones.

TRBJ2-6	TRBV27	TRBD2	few	CASSGLAWPGANVLTF	TGTGCCAGCAGCGGACTAGCCTGGCCTGGGGCCAACGTCCTGACTTTC
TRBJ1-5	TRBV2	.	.	CASQGRDQPQHF	TGTGCCAGCCAAGGACGGGATCAGCCCCAGCATTTT
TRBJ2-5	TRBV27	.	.	CASSLSPRETQYF	TGTGCCAGCAGTTTATCCCCCCGGGAGACCCAGTACTTC
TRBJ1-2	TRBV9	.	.	CASSADNYGYTF	TGTGCCAGCAGCGCGGACAACTATGGCTACACCTTC
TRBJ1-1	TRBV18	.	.	CASSEGLNTEAFF	TGTGCCAGCTCGGAAGGGCTGAACACTGAAGCTTTCTTT
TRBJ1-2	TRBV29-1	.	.	CSVTDPETGPWSTF	TGCAGCGTCACGGACCCTGAGACAGGCCCCTGGTCCACCTTC
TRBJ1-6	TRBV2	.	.	CASSPASFLNSPLHF	TGTGCCAGCAGTCCAGCCTCTTTCCTCAATTCACCCCTCCACTTT
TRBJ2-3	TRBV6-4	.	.	CASSVAASTDTQYF	TGTGCCAGCAGTGTCGCGGCGTCCACAGATACGCAGTATTTT
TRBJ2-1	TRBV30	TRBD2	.	CAWRTSGTNEQFF	TGTGCCTGGCGGACTAGCGGGACCAATGAGCAGTTCTTC
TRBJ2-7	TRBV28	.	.	CASSLSGEQYF	TGTGCCAGCAGTTTATCCGGCGAGCAGTACTTC
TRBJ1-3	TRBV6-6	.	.	CASSSGTFSGNTIYF	TGTGCCAGCAGTTCCGGGACTTTCTCTGGAAACACCATATATTTT
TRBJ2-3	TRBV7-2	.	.	CATSRGSDTQYF	TGTGCCACCTCTAGGGGATCAGATACGCAGTATTTT
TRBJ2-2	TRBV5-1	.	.	CASSVPGATGELFF	TGCGCCAGCAGCGTGCCGGGGGCGACCGGGGAGCTGTTTTTT
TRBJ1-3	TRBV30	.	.	CAWSPSGNTIYF	TGTGCCTGGAGCCCTTCTGGAAACACCATATATTTT
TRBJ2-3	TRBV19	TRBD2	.	CASRGTSGGESSTDTQYF	TGTGCCAGTAGGGGGACTAGCGGGGGAGAATCTAGCACAGATACGCAGTATTTT
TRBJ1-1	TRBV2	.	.	CASRGVYGTEAFF	TGTGCCAGCAGGGGAGTGTATGGCACTGAAGCTTTCTTT
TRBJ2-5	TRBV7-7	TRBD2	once	CASSLEVSGGKETQYF	TGTGCTAGCAGCTTAGAAGTTAGCGGGGGGAAAGAGACCCAGTACTTC
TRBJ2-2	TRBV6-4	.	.	CASSLNYNTGELFF	TGTGCCAGCTCCCTTAACTACAACACCGGGGAGCTGTTTTTT
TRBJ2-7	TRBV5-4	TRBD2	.	CASSLWGGGRYEQYF	TGTGCCAGCAGCTTGTGGGGCGGGGGACGCTACGAGCAGTACTTC
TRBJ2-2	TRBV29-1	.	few	CSAASANTGELFF	TGCAGCGCCGCGTCCGCGAACACCGGGGAGCTGTTTTTT
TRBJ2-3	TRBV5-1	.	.	CASSLVGSSSTDTQYF	TGCGCCAGCAGCTTGGTCGGGAGCTCTAGCACAGATACGCAGTATTTT
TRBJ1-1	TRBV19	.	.	CASSGIGGIIGAFF	TGTGCCAGTAGTGGGATAGGGGGGATCATCGGAGCTTTCTTT
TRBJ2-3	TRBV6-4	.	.	CASSLEAVDTQYF	TGTGCCAGCAGTCTGGAGGCGGTGGATACGCAGTATTTT
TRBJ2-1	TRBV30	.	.	CAWSRGPYNEQFF	TGTGCCTGGAGTAGGGGACCATACAATGAGCAGTTCTTC
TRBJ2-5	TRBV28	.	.	CASSSAGTALETQYF	TGTGCCAGCAGTTCCGCCGGGACCGCACTGGAGACCCAGTACTTC
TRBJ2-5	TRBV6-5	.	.	CASSYGAEETQYF	TGTGCCAGCAGTTACGGAGCGGAAGAGACCCAGTACTTC
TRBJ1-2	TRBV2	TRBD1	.	CASGGDGGGANTCGF	TGTGCCAGCGGGGGAGATGGAGGGGGCGCAAATACGTGTGGCTTC
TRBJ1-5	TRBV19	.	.	CASSIFGQPQHF	TGTGCCAGTAGTATTTTTGGTCAGCCCCAGCATTTT
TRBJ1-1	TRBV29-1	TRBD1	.	CSAAGGTGAMNTEAFF	TGCAGCGCTGCGGGGGGGACAGGGGCGATGAACACTGAAGCTTTCTTT
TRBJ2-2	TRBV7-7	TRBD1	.	CASSTGTATNTGELFF	TGTGCTAGCAGCACCGGGACAGCAACGAACACCGGGGAGCTGTTTTTT
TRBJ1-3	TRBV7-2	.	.	CASSRQGTRSSGNTIYF	TGTGCCAGCAGCCGACAAGGCACGCGGAGCTCTGGAAACACCATATATTTT
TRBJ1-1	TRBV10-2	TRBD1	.	CASQGQGDTEAFF	TGCGCCAGCCAGGGACAGGGGGACACTGAAGCTTTCTTT
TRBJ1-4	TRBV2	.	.	CASKREGELFF	TGTGCCAGCAAACGGGAGGGGGAACTGTTTTTT
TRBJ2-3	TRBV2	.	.	CASRGTYASTDTQYF	TGTGCCAGCAGGGGGACATATGCTAGCACAGATACGCAGTATTTT